This T cell receptor beta chain was recovered during a study of T cell clonality in common variable immunodeficiency. Findings and caveats of the study: Reportedly, TCR beta sequences from common variable immunodeficiency showed fewer deletions and N-nucleotide insertions. Compared with healthy controls, CVID subjects showed increased TCRbeta clonality, mostly in about a third.

Control and CVID samples contributed equal amounts of genomic DNA. The data were produced by immunoSEQ multiplex PCR, yet TCRdb's version contains in-frame clones alone and is incomplete. The data show some 21,000 clones, with none appearing a single time. Comment on this clone: Antigen unknown. The CDR3 end lies 3 residues beyond the end of the read and is filled in from the germline J gene.

CVID meant reduced serum IgG, IgA and/or IgM plus specific antibody deficiency. For at least one year, all CVID subjects received replacement immunoglobulin. With 6 bases clipped from V and 10 bases from J, the junction kept 12 bases outside the gene matches. The CDR3 spans 15 residues. The germline gives CDR1 SNHLY, CDR2 FYNNEI. This chain uses TRBV2 with TRBJ1-6; TRBD1 agrees at 7 bases. This TCR came from a human donor with common variable immunodeficiency. The sample taken for sequencing was peripheral blood mononuclear cells. CDR3 DNA, as far as it was read: TGTGCCAGCAGACTGGCCGGGACAGTACAGTCACCC. Translation: CASRLAGTVQSP. The entire CDR3 protein reads CASRLAGTVQSPLHF.